These 27 T cell receptor beta chains were all obtained from the same sample, sequenced in a study of cytomegalovirus exposure and HLA in healthy donors. PCR was performed using 60 Vbeta and 13 Jbeta primers. Sequencing was performed with immunoSEQ multiplex PCR; in TCRdb, only in-frame clones are kept and a portion is missing. In the table there are around 200,000 clones, around 79% of which are singletons. The sample comprised PBMCs. The receptors derive from a young man in good health and CMV-seronegative.

This chain connects TRBV5-1 to TRBJ2-7, with TRBD1 matching over 8 bases. The CDR3 loop spans 15 amino acids. Germline trimming cut 0 bases from V and 7 bases from J; bases unmatched to any gene: 9. Germline CDR1 SGHRS, CDR2 YFSETQ. The CDR3: CASSLEGQGAREQYF. For the CDR3, the DNA is TGCGCCAGCAGCTTGGAAGGGCAGGGGGCGCGGGAGCAGTACTTC.

The chain uses TRBV11-2 and TRBJ2-1; 7 positions match TRBD2. In germline, CDR1 is SGHAT, CDR2 FQNNGV. This CDR3 comprises 13 residues. After removal of 4 bases from V and 12 bases from J, the junction contained 9 bases not matched to a gene. CDR3 bases: TGTGCCAGCAGCTCTACTAGTCCGGGGGGGCAGTTCTTC. Its protein product is CASSSTSPGGQFF.

This clone has only one observation. The gene calls are TRBV6-6 and TRBJ1-1, with D possibly TRBD1 on 5 matching bases. The germline V gene encodes CDR1 MNHNY and CDR2 SVGAGI (reference sequence). This CDR3 comprises 14 residues. The germline V and J ends were trimmed by 6 bases and 5 bases, with 16 bases remaining between them. DNA of the CDR3: TGTGCCAGCAGCGCAGGGAATCAGAGAACTGAAGCTTTCTTT. Its translation is CASSAGNQRTEAFF.

The V gene is TRBV5-1, the J gene TRBJ2-7; D not certain. The CDR3 runs 17 residues. Between the trimmed V and J ends, which lost 4 bases and 1 base, there was a span of 21 bases. Per germline, CDR1 SGHRS and CDR2 YFSETQ. CDR3 sequence: CASSLTIEVYQSYEQYF. The CDR3 DNA is TGCGCCAGCAGCCTAACCATCGAGGTATATCAATCCTACGAGCAGTACTTC.

The chain is built from TRBV9 and TRBJ1-6; TRBD1 matches 8 bases. CDR3 size: 13 residues. The germline V gene encodes CDR1 SGDLS and CDR2 YYNGEE. V was pared by 7 bases and J by 9 bases, with 6 bases of the junction left unmatched. CDR3 protein: CASGDRGGSPLHF. In DNA form, the CDR3 reads TGTGCCAGCGGCGACAGGGGCGGTTCACCCCTCCACTTT.

V gene TRBV6-5 combines with J gene TRBJ1-6; TRBD1 matches at 8 bases. This CDR3 spans 15 amino acids. Trimming at V came to 5 bases and at J to 10 bases, leaving 10 bases not matched to a gene. Germline V gene data show CDR1 as MNHEY and CDR2 as SVGAGI. In DNA, the CDR3 is TGTGCCAGCAGTCCGCAACAGGGGGGTAAATCACCCCTCCACTTT. Encoded protein: CASSPQQGGKSPLHF.

The chain recombines TRBV9 with TRBJ1-4; TRBD1 is a possible D gene (5 bases). Germline CDR1 SGDLS, CDR2 YYNGEE. Trimming took 0 bases from V and 0 from J, leaving 6 bases between them. The CDR3 is made up of 15 amino acids. The CDR3 loop reads CASSVGGSTNEKLFF. For the CDR3, the DNA is TGTGCCAGCAGCGTAGGGGGCTCAACTAATGAAAAACTGTTTTTT.

The genes are TRBV4-1 and TRBJ1-4, with no clear D. This CDR3 contains 15 residues. Germline V gives CDR1 MGHRA, CDR2 YSYEKL. The V end was cut by 1 base, the J end by 8 bases, with 14 bases between. CDR3 bases: TGCGCCAGCAGCCAAGCGGGGATGAAGAGCGAAAAACTGTTTTTT. This codes for CASSQAGMKSEKLFF.

This rearrangement joins TRBV4-3 to TRBJ1-1, with TRBD1 matching over 8 bases. Per germline, CDR1 LGHNA and CDR2 YSLEER. V was pared by 5 bases and J by 4 bases, with 6 bases of the junction left unmatched. The CDR3 runs to 14 residues. This CDR3 is CASSARTGGTEAFF. The CDR3 DNA reads as TGCGCCAGCAGCGCACGAACAGGGGGCACTGAAGCTTTCTTT.

This clone was recorded only once. This chain joins TRBV29-1 and TRBJ1-1, with D perhaps TRBD1 (5 bases). Germline V CDR1 and CDR2: SQVTM, ANQGSEA. This CDR3 has 12 amino acids. The V gene lost 6 bases and the J gene lost 2 bases, with 10 bases spanning the gap. The CDR3 region is CSVGGLNTEAFF. The CDR3 nucleotides are TGCAGCGTGGGGGGACTAAACACTGAAGCTTTCTTT.

CDR3 sequence (DNA): TGTGCCAGCAGCCTAGGGACAGGGGTTGGTGAAAAACTGTTTTTT. This gives the protein CASSLGTGVGEKLFF. The chain recombines TRBV14 with TRBJ1-4, with 10 bases that match TRBD1. CDR3 length equals 15 residues. V gave up 4 bases and J gave up 7 bases; unmatched junction bases: 6. Germline CDR1 SGHDN, CDR2 FVKESK.

The CDR3 DNA follows: TGTGCCAGCAGCGTAGGCCCTAGCGGGGGGGCCGGGGAGCTGTTTTTT. It translates to CASSVGPSGGAGELFF. This chain uses TRBV9 with TRBJ2-2; 12 bases match TRBD2. Germline V lookup: CDR1 SGDLS, CDR2 YYNGEE. V dropped 0 bases and J dropped 6; count of bases not matched to a gene: 3. The CDR3 extends over 16 amino acids.

The chain uses TRBV5-1 and TRBJ2-3, with TRBD2 matching 14 bases. Trimming took 5 bases from V and 6 from J; bases not matched to a gene: 8. The germline V gene has CDR1 SGHRS and CDR2 YFSETQ. CDR3 length equals 16 residues. The CDR3 spells CASRSGLAGGGDTQYF. The CDR3 DNA follows: TGCGCCAGCAGATCCGGACTAGCGGGGGGAGGGGATACGCAGTATTTT.

This clone was observed once. The chain employs TRBV6-5 and TRBJ2-5; D not resolved. The CDR3 extends over 14 amino acids. Germline-derived CDR1 and CDR2 are MNHEY and SVGAGI. V lost 2 bases, J lost 0 bases, and 7 bases lay in between. The CDR3 sequence: CASSYARNQETQYF. DNA of the CDR3: TGTGCCAGCAGTTACGCCAGGAACCAAGAGACCCAGTACTTC.

The chain combines TRBV6-5 with TRBJ2-5; 8 nucleotides align to TRBD2. Trimming at V came to 7 bases and at J to 5 bases, leaving 12 bases not matched to a gene. This CDR3 contains 15 residues. The germline gives CDR1 MNHEY, CDR2 SVGAGI. This CDR3 is CASTSSGIGSETQYF. For the CDR3, the DNA is TGTGCCAGCACCAGTAGCGGGATCGGTAGCGAGACCCAGTACTTC.

The chain recombines TRBV18 with TRBJ1-1; D unclear. Germline V lookup: CDR1 KGHSH, CDR2 LQKENI. V lost 1 base, J lost 1 base, and 13 bases lay in between. The CDR3 runs 16 residues. CDR3 in DNA: TGTGCCAGCTCACCACAAATAGGAGGGTCGAACACTGAAGCTTTCTTT. As protein: CASSPQIGGSNTEAFF.

The sample holds one count of this clone. The chain couples TRBV28 to TRBJ2-7, with 8 positions matching TRBD1. The CDR3 is 18 amino acids. J gave up 3 bases and V 10 bases, and 23 bases lay outside the gene matches. The V gene's germline CDR1 is MDHEN and CDR2 SYDVKM. CDR3 region: CATRGTGAHAVGNYEQYF. Written as DNA, the CDR3 is TGTGCCACCCGTGGGACAGGCGCTCACGCGGTGGGTAACTACGAGCAGTACTTC.

The chain recombines TRBV7-9 with TRBJ1-1, with 9 bases matching TRBD1. The CDR3 runs 15 residues. In germline, CDR1 is SEHNR, CDR2 FQNEAQ (reference sequence). The V gene end was trimmed by 2 bases and the J gene end by 2 bases; junction bases not matched to a gene: 3. Here the CDR3 DNA reads TGTGCCAGCAGCTTAATGGGACAGGGCAACACTGAAGCTTTCTTT. Protein sequence: CASSLMGQGNTEAFF. The whole variable domain, filled in from reference TRBV7-9 and TRBJ1-1, reads DTGVSQNPRHKITKRGQNVTFRCDPISEHNRLYWYRQTLGQGPEFLTYFQNEAQLEKSRLLSDRFSAERPKGSFSTLEIQRTEQGDSAMYLCASSLMGQGNTEAFFGQGTRLTVV.

The chain carries TRBV9 and TRBJ2-2, with 10 bases matching TRBD2. The germline gives CDR1 SGDLS, CDR2 YYNGEE. The CDR3 extends over 16 amino acids. V trimming: 2 bases; J trimming: 3 bases; junction bases outside the gene matches: 4. CDR3 protein: CASSVTGTSDTGELFF. CDR3 sequence (DNA): TGTGCCAGCAGCGTCACCGGGACTAGCGACACCGGGGAGCTGTTTTTT.

The chain couples TRBV12-5 to TRBJ2-2; 9 nucleotides line up with TRBD1. CDR3 length: 16 residues. CDR1 and CDR2 (germline): LGHNT, FRNRAP. V shed 6 bases, J shed 1 base, and the junction held 6 bases outside the gene matches. The CDR3 DNA reads TGTGCTAGTGGGAACAGGGGGCTTGGGAACACCGGGGAGCTGTTTTTT. Its protein is CASGNRGLGNTGELFF. Filled out from reference TRBV12-5 and TRBJ2-2, the complete variable domain reads DARVTQTPRHKVTEMGQEVTMRCQPILGHNTVFWYRQTMMQGLELLAYFRNRAPLDDSGMPKDRFSAEMPDATLATLKIQPSEPRDSAVYFCASGNRGLGNTGELFFGEGSRLTVL.

The rearrangement uses TRBV28 and TRBJ1-1; TRBD1 might be the D (5 bases). Trimming took 3 bases from V and 4 from J, leaving 21 bases between them. The CDR3 runs to 17 residues. The V gene's germline CDR1 is MDHEN and CDR2 SYDVKM. The DNA of the CDR3 is TGTGCCAGCAGTTTTGGGAGGGCCAGGGCAGTTAGCACTGAAGCTTTCTTT. Translating gives CASSFGRARAVSTEAFF.

This chain connects TRBV19 to TRBJ1-5; no clear D gene. Trimming stripped 3 bases from V and 4 bases from J, with 10 bases between. The CDR3 extends over 14 amino acids. Germline CDR1 LNHDA, CDR2 SQIVND (reference sequence). The CDR3 region is CASSIPEANQPQHF. CDR3 nucleotide sequence: TGTGCCAGTAGTATTCCGGAGGCGAATCAGCCCCAGCATTTT.

This clone was counted between two and nine times. The chain links TRBV28 to TRBJ2-7; D gene ambiguous. CDR1 is MDHEN, CDR2 SYDVKM, per germline. Trimming took off 6 bases at V and 9 bases at J, with 18 bases between the two ends. This CDR3 spans 13 amino acids. The CDR3 DNA reads TGTGCCAGCAGCTCCGAGGCCCTCATGGGGCAGTACTTC. It yields the protein CASSSEALMGQYF.

As concerns this clone: An end of the junction differs from the germline gene, which may be a read error. In nucleotides, the CDR3 is TGTGCCAGCAGCGTAGCCGGGACTAGCGGGAGTATCACCGGGGAGCTGTTTTTT. It codes for CASSVAGTSGSITGELFF. This sequence joins TRBV7-9 and TRBJ2-2, with 14 bases fitting TRBD2. The CDR3 has 18 amino acids. CDR1 is SEHNR and CDR2 is FQNEAQ in the germline V gene (reference sequence).

J is TRBJ2-1 and V is TRBV4-3; 11 bases are shared with TRBD2. V was pared by 4 bases and J by 6 bases, with 8 bases of the junction left unmatched. CDR1 and CDR2 from the germline V gene are LGHNA and YSLEER. This CDR3 comprises 16 residues. The CDR3 region has the DNA TGCGCCAGCAGCCCCCTCCTAGCGGGGGGCAGCAATGAGCAGTTCTTC. Its protein is CASSPLLAGGSNEQFF.

This clone was picked up a small number of times. The rearrangement joins TRBV30 to TRBJ2-3; D might be TRBD2 (6 bases). Germline CDR1 GTSNPN, CDR2 SVGIG (reference sequence). V shed 0 bases and J shed 5 bases, with 9 bases lying between them. CDR3 length: 13 residues. The CDR3 sequence: CAWSVQTRDTQYF. The CDR3 DNA sequence: TGTGCCTGGAGTGTACAGACTAGAGATACGCAGTATTTT.

The chain links TRBV6-5 to TRBJ2-1; possible D gene TRBD2, 6 bases. Germline values: CDR1 MNHEY, CDR2 SVGAGI. The ends were cut back, 2 bases at V and 7 bases at J, with 15 bases in the middle. The CDR3 runs 15 residues. The chain's CDR3 is CASSYVLATQNEQFF. For the CDR3, the DNA is TGTGCCAGCAGTTACGTACTAGCCACACAGAATGAGCAGTTCTTC.